The 20 T cell receptor beta chains below come from one sample, sequenced in a study of blood T cell repertoires in COVID-19. Sequencing used immunoSEQ multiplex PCR; TCRdb keeps in-frame clones, though not all of them. Of tens of thousands of clones detected, about 82% appear once; the ten largest clones hold 20% to 30%. What was sequenced was peripheral blood. The receptors here all came from a human donor in a cohort sampled during active COVID-19.

This chain joins TRBV21-1 and TRBJ2-7; the tabulated D call, TRBD2, remains unverified against the DNA. TRBV21-1 is labeled a pseudogene. The CDR3 covers 15 residues. DNA for the CDR3: TGTGCCAGCAGTCGATGGAGCCAACCAGCCTACGAGCAGTACTTC. It yields the protein CASSRWSQPAYEQYF.

This clone was seen a single time. The chain is built from TRBV21-1 and TRBJ2-5; TRBD1 reflects the table's D call only, with no check against the DNA. TRBV21-1 is listed as a pseudogene. This CDR3 spans 16 amino acids. Written as DNA, the CDR3 is TGTGCCAGCAGCTCTCGGACAGGGGGGAACCAAGAGACCCAGTACTTC. Protein product: CASSSRTGGNQETQYF.

The V gene is TRBV15, the J gene TRBJ2-6, with D uncertain. Germline values: CDR1 LNHNV, CDR2 YYDKDF (reference sequence). The V and J ends lost 0 bases and 3 bases respectively, with 9 bases between them. The CDR3 contains 16 residues. CDR3 bases: TGTGCCACCAGCAGAGATTTAGGAGTTGGGGCCAACGTCCTGACTTTC. It yields the protein CATSRDLGVGANVLTF.

The chain links TRBV27 to TRBJ2-7; 11 bases are shared with TRBD2. V lost 3 bases, J lost 2 bases, and 12 bases stayed unmatched. From germline, CDR1 is MNHEY and CDR2 SMNVEV (reference sequence). The CDR3 spans 18 residues. The CDR3 here is CASSFGGLSSGRTYEQYF. In DNA form, the CDR3 reads TGTGCCAGCAGTTTCGGAGGGCTGTCTAGCGGGAGGACCTACGAGCAGTACTTC.

This chain links TRBV9 with TRBJ1-2; 10 nucleotides align to TRBD1. The CDR3 is made up of 14 amino acids. The V gene end was trimmed by 5 bases and the J gene end by 4 bases; junction bases not matched to a gene: 5. Germline values: CDR1 SGDLS, CDR2 YYNGEE. For the CDR3, the DNA is TGTGCCAGCAGTACGGGACAGGGGACCTATGGCTACACCTTC. Translation gives CASSTGQGTYGYTF.

The V gene is TRBV10-2, the J gene TRBJ2-3; 8 positions match TRBD2. Germline lookup yields CDR1 WSHSY and CDR2 SAAADI. Unmatched junction bases numbered 7, after V lost 4 bases and J lost 4 bases. CDR3 length: 15 amino acids. CDR3 region: CASSAQRGSADTQYF. DNA for the CDR3: TGCGCCAGCAGTGCACAGCGGGGGTCCGCAGATACGCAGTATTTT.

The chain combines TRBV5-6 with TRBJ1-6; 10 nucleotides align to TRBD1. This CDR3 has 15 residues. Trimming took 6 bases from V and 4 from J; bases not matched to a gene: 4. In germline, CDR1 is SGHDT, CDR2 YYEEEE. The CDR3 protein is CASTGTGEYNSPLHF. CDR3 nucleotides: TGTGCCAGCACCGGGACAGGGGAATATAATTCACCCCTCCACTTT. Supplemented by reference TRBV5-6 and TRBJ1-6, the full variable domain reads DAGVTQSPTHLIKTRGQQVTLRCSPKSGHDTVSWYQQALGQGPQFIFQYYEEEERQRGNFPDRFSGHQFPNYSSELNVNALLLGDSALYLCASTGTGEYNSPLHFGNGTRLTVT.

CDR3 DNA sequence: TGTGCCAGCAGTCCCCCTTCTTCCTACGAGCAGTACTTC. Translating gives CASSPPSSYEQYF. The chain couples TRBV27 to TRBJ2-7; no clear D gene. The germline CDR1 and CDR2 sequences are MNHEY and SMNVEV (reference sequence). Between the trimmed V and J ends, which lost 5 bases and 1 base, there was a span of 9 bases. The CDR3 covers 13 residues.

The chain carries TRBV3-1 (or the pseudogene TRBV3-2) and TRBJ2-1, with a possible D match to TRBD1 (6 bases). Germline lookup yields CDR1 LGHDT and CDR2 YNNKEL (reference sequence). CDR3 length equals 15 residues. V was cut by 3 bases and J by 6 bases, with 15 bases left in between. The CDR3 bases are TGTGCCAGCAGCCACCAAAACCGGGACATCAATGAGCAGTTCTTC. Translation: CASSHQNRDINEQFF.

This CDR3 is CATRLHRDFSYNEQFF. The CDR3 nucleotides are TGTGCCACCAGGCTTCACCGGGACTTTTCCTACAATGAGCAGTTCTTC. V gene TRBV15 combines with J gene TRBJ2-1; tentatively, D is TRBD2 (6 bases). CDR3 length: 16 residues. V lost 6 bases and J lost 1, with 16 bases in between. Per germline, CDR1 LNHNV and CDR2 YYDKDF (reference sequence). The variable domain in full, completed from reference TRBV15 and TRBJ2-1, reads DAMVIQNPRYQVTQFGKPVTLSCSQTLNHNVMYWYQQKSSQAPKLLFHYYDKDFNNEADTPDNFQSRRPNTSFCFLDIRSPGLGDTAMYLCATRLHRDFSYNEQFFGPGTRLTVL.

CDR3 in DNA: TGCGCCAGCAGCCACGCCCGGTCTAGCGGGGAGCGATTTGAGCAGTTCTTC. Protein sequence: CASSHARSSGERFEQFF. The gene calls are TRBV4-1 and TRBJ2-1; 9 bases map to TRBD2. The V gene end was trimmed by 3 bases and the J gene end by 9 bases; junction bases not matched to a gene: 15. The CDR3 length is 17 residues. Germline V CDR1 and CDR2: MGHRA, YSYEKL.

J is TRBJ2-6 and V is TRBV5-4, with 8 bases matching TRBD1. Germline values: CDR1 SGHNT, CDR2 YYREEE (reference sequence). The CDR3 has 16 amino acids. V lost 3 bases and J lost 0; bases outside the gene matches: 2. CDR3 protein: CASSWDRPSGANVLTF. In DNA form, the CDR3 reads TGTGCCAGCAGCTGGGACAGGCCCTCTGGGGCCAACGTCCTGACTTTC.

The chain recombines TRBV5-4 with TRBJ2-5; TRBD2 agrees at 8 bases. Per the germline V gene, CDR1 is SGHNT and CDR2 is YYREEE (reference sequence). The CDR3 contains 15 residues. Unmatched junction bases numbered 6, after V lost 4 bases and J lost 1 base. The CDR3 region is CASSNARGAQETQYF. Here the CDR3 DNA reads TGTGCCAGCAGCAACGCGCGGGGGGCCCAAGAGACCCAGTACTTC.

The gene calls are TRBV9 and TRBJ2-1; 10 bases align to TRBD2. CDR1 and CDR2 (germline): SGDLS, YYNGEE. V was pared by 4 bases and J by 5 bases, with 3 bases of the junction left unmatched. CDR3 length equals 14 residues. In DNA, the CDR3 is TGTGCCAGCAGCCTCGGACTAGCGGACAATGAGCAGTTCTTC. Translating gives CASSLGLADNEQFF.

The chain combines TRBV15 with TRBJ2-3; tentative D call: TRBD1 (5 bases). The V gene lost 4 bases and the J gene lost 5 bases, with 16 bases spanning the gap. The CDR3 is 15 residues long. Germline CDR1 is LNHNV and CDR2 is YYDKDF (reference sequence). The CDR3 sequence is CATSKVARAIDTQYF. The DNA of the CDR3 is TGTGCCACCAGCAAAGTGGCCAGGGCGATAGATACGCAGTATTTT.

The V call is TRBV7-9, the J call TRBJ1-1; D call uncertain. The CDR3 consists of 14 residues. Germline V lookup: CDR1 SEHNR, CDR2 FQNEAQ (reference sequence). Trimming left V 2 bases short and J 1 base short, with 8 bases between. The CDR3 spells CASSLNSGNTEAFF. The CDR3 nucleotides are TGTGCCAGCAGCTTAAATTCAGGGAACACTGAAGCTTTCTTT.

This rearrangement joins TRBV6-6 to TRBJ2-3; 13 bases line up with TRBD2. The CDR3 is 18 amino acids. CDR1 is MNHNY and CDR2 is SVGAGI in the germline V gene (reference sequence). V gave up 5 bases and J gave up 6 bases; unmatched junction bases: 14. The CDR3 region is CASSREGLAGSGGDTQYF. CDR3 sequence (DNA): TGTGCCAGCAGTCGCGAGGGACTAGCGGGGTCGGGGGGGGATACGCAGTATTTT.

The rearrangement links TRBV3-1 (or the pseudogene TRBV3-2) to TRBJ2-3; 11 positions match TRBD2. CDR3 size: 18 residues. V shed 0 bases, J shed 6 bases, and the junction held 11 bases outside the gene matches. The germline V gene has CDR1 LGHDT and CDR2 YNNKEL (reference sequence). The CDR3 DNA follows: TGTGCCAGCAGCCAAGACCCGGCTAGCGGGAGGTCTGGGGATACGCAGTATTTT. This encodes CASSQDPASGRSGDTQYF.

The V and J genes are TRBV5-4 and TRBJ2-6, with 9 bases matching TRBD1. CDR1 is SGHNT and CDR2 is YYREEE in the germline V gene (reference sequence). V shed 3 bases and J 2 bases; nucleotides not matched to a gene: 0. The CDR3 extends over 15 amino acids. The CDR3 reads CASSWTGAGANVLTF. CDR3 in DNA: TGTGCCAGCAGCTGGACAGGGGCTGGGGCCAACGTCCTGACTTTC.

V is TRBV5-5 and J is TRBJ2-5; possibly TRBD1 for D (5 bases). V was trimmed by 1 base and J by 0 bases, leaving 13 bases between them. There are 16 residues in the CDR3. Germline CDR1 SGHKS, CDR2 YYEKEE (reference sequence). The chain's CDR3 is CASSLWGTAYQETQYF. CDR3 bases: TGTGCCAGCAGCTTGTGGGGCACCGCGTACCAAGAGACCCAGTACTTC.